Listed below are T cell receptor beta chains from one sample, sequenced in a study of cytomegalovirus exposure and HLA in healthy donors. Data came from immunoSEQ multiplex PCR; TCRdb stores just in-frame clones and leaves some out. The sample carries 40,000 to 45,000 clones, 51% recorded once. The sample was PBMCs. Receptors were obtained from a man aged 55 to 69 in good health and CMV-seronegative. The CDR3 runs from the conserved cysteine through the conserved F or W.

j_gene	v_gene	CDR3aa
TRBJ1-1	TRBV11-2	CASTSLTGARSTEAFF
TRBJ1-2	TRBV9	CASSVDGTGYGYTF
TRBJ2-1	TRBV5-1	CASSLKLTRDNEQFF
TRBJ2-5	TRBV5-1	CASSAGQGASETQYF
TRBJ1-2	TRBV5-6	CASTSITGTGSYGYTF
TRBJ2-7	TRBV28	CASSRAGVGEQYF
TRBJ1-2	TRBV6-4	CASSPSLANYGYTF
TRBJ2-7	TRBV5-1	CASSAGTSGEQYF
TRBJ2-3	TRBV5-4	CASSLGGRAKDTQYF
TRBJ2-7	TRBV7-2	CASSPLGLAEDYEQYF
TRBJ1-1	TRBV5-1	CASSPPVGPNTEAFF
TRBJ2-3	TRBV6-4	CASSTSGTDTQYF
TRBJ1-1	TRBV11-2	CASSGRTGGNTEAFF
TRBJ2-7	TRBV9	CASSVDLDSSYEQYF
TRBJ2-7	TRBV10-2	CASRAPSGGLNF
TRBJ2-6	TRBV5-1	CASSLDRPFSGANVLTF
TRBJ2-6	TRBV6-1	CASSAGDGANVLTF
TRBJ1-1	TRBV18	CASSRDRDRRSTEAFF
TRBJ1-1	TRBV5-6	CASSFIQGGTEAFF
TRBJ1-6	TRBV2	CASSETAVGSPLHF